This T cell receptor beta chain is drawn from a study of T-cell reconstitution after alpha-beta-depleted transplantation in children. V was cut by 7 bases and J by 6 bases, with 10 bases left in between. The CDR3 covers 11 residues. CDR1 and CDR2 (germline): SQVTM, ANQGSEA. During its preparation, the TCRbeta library received unique molecular identifiers. Using its own MiXCR run on the PCR reads, TCRdb lists one record per CDR3 protein. The data show 700,000 or so distinct CDR3 sequences, over 10% seen once. This sequence originates from a girl between 2 and 10 years old with congenital amegakaryocytic thrombocytopenia, due to receive a stem cell transplant. The gene calls are TRBV29-1 and TRBJ2-1; possible D gene TRBD2, 5 bases. The sequencing used PBMCs, collected before TCRalphabeta/CD19-depleted stem cell transplant. CDR3 amino acids: CSGQRSNEQFF. The DNA of the CDR3 is TGCAGCGGCCAGCGGTCCAATGAGCAGTTCTTC.